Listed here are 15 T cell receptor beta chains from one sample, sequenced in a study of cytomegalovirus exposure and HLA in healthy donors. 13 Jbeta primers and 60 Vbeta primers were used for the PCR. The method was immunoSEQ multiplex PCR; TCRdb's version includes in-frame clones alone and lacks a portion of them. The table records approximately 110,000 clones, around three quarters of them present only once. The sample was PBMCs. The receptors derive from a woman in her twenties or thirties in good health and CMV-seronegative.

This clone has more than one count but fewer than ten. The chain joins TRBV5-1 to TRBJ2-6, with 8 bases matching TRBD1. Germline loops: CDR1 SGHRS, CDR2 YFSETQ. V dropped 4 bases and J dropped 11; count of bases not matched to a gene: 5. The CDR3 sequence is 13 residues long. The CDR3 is CASSGTGNDVLTF. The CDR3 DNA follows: TGCGCCAGCAGCGGGACAGGCAACGACGTCCTGACTTTC. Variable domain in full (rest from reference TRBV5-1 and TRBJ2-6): KAGVTQTPRYLIKTRGQQVTLSCSPISGHRSVSWYQQTPGQGLQFLFEYFSETQRNKGNFPGRFSGRQFSNSRSEMNVSTLELGDSALYLCASSGTGNDVLTFGAGSRLTVL.

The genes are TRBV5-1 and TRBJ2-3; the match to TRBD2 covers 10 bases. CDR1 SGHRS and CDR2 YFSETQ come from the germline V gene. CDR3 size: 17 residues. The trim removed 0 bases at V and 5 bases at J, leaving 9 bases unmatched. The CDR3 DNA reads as TGCGCCAGCAGCTTGGCTCCTAGCGGGGGTTTTGGAGATACGCAGTATTTT. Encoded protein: CASSLAPSGGFGDTQYF.

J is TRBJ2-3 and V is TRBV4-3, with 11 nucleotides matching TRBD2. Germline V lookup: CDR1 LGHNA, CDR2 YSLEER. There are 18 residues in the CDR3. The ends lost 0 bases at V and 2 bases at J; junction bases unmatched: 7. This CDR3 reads CASSQDLAGGRITDTQYF. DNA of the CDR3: TGCGCCAGCAGCCAAGATCTAGCGGGGGGCCGTATCACAGATACGCAGTATTTT.

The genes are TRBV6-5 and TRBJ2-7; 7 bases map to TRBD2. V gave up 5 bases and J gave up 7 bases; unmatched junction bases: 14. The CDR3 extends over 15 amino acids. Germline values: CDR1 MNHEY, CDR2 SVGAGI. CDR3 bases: TGTGCCAGCAGTCTGAACGGGGGGTCGACTGGGGAGCAGTACTTC. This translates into CASSLNGGSTGEQYF.

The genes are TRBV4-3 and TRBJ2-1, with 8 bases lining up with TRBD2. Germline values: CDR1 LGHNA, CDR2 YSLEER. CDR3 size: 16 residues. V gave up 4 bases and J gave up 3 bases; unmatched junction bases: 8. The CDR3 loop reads CASSRLRSGGYNEQFF. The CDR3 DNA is TGCGCCAGCAGCCGTCTAAGAAGCGGGGGCTACAATGAGCAGTTCTTC.

CDR3 amino acids: CASSSAWTIRGTEAFF. CDR3 in DNA: TGTGCCAGCAGTTCGGCTTGGACTATTAGGGGCACTGAAGCTTTCTTT. The chain joins TRBV27 to TRBJ1-1, with D possibly matching TRBD1 (5 bases). The germline V gene has CDR1 MNHEY and CDR2 SMNVEV (reference sequence). The CDR3 spans 16 residues. The V and J ends lost 4 bases and 4 bases respectively, with 19 bases between them.

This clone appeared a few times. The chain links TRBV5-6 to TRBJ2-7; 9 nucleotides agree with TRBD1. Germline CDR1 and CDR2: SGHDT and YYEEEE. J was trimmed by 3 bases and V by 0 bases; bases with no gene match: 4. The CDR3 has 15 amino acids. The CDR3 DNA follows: TGTGCCAGCAGCTTGGCGGGACAGGGCCTCTACGAGCAGTACTTC. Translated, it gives CASSLAGQGLYEQYF. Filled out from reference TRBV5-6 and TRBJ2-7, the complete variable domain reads DAGVTQSPTHLIKTRGQQVTLRCSPKSGHDTVSWYQQALGQGPQFIFQYYEEEERQRGNFPDRFSGHQFPNYSSELNVNALLLGDSALYLCASSLAGQGLYEQYFGPGTRLTVT.

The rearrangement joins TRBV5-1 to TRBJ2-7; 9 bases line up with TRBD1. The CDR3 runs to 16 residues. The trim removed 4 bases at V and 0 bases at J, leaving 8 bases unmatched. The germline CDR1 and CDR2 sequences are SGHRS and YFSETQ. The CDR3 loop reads CASSHITGQGSYEQYF. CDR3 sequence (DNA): TGCGCCAGCAGCCACATTACGGGACAGGGCTCCTACGAGCAGTACTTC. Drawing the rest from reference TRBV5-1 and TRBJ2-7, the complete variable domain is KAGVTQTPRYLIKTRGQQVTLSCSPISGHRSVSWYQQTPGQGLQFLFEYFSETQRNKGNFPGRFSGRQFSNSRSEMNVSTLELGDSALYLCASSHITGQGSYEQYFGPGTRLTVT.

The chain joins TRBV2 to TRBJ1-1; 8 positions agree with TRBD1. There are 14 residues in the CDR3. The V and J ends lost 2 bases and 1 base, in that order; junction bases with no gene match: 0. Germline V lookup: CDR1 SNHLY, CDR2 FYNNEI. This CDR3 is CASSEQGANTEAFF. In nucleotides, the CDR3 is TGTGCCAGCAGTGAACAGGGGGCGAACACTGAAGCTTTCTTT.

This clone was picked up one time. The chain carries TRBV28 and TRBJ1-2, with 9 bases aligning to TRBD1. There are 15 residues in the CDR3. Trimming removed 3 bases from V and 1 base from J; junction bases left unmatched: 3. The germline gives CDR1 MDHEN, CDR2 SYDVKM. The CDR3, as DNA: TGTGCCAGCAGTTTCCCGGACAGGGGTAACTATGGCTACACCTTC. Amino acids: CASSFPDRGNYGYTF.

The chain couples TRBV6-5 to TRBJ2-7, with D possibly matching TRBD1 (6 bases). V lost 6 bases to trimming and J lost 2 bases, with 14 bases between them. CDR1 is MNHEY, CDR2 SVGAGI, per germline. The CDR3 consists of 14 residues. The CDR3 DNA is TGTGCCAGCAGACCTACAGGGTCGACCTACGAGCAGTACTTC. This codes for CASRPTGSTYEQYF.

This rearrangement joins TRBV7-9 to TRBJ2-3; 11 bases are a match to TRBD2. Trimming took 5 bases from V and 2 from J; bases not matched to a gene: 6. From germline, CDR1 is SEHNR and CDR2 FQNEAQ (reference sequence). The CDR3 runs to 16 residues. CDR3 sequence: CASSPGTSGYTDTQYF. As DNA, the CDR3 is TGTGCCAGCAGCCCAGGGACTAGCGGCTACACAGATACGCAGTATTTT.

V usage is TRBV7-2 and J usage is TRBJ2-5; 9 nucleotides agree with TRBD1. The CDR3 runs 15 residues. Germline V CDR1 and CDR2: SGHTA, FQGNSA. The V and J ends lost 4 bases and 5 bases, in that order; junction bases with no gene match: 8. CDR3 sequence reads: CASSSPGQGRETQYF. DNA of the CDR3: TGTGCCAGCAGCTCACCGGGACAGGGACGGGAGACCCAGTACTTC.

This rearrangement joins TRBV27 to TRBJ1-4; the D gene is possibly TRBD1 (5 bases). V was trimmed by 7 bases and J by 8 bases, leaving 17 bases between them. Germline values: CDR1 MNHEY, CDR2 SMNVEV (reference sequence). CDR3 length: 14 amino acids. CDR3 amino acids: CASIRGSSLEKLFF. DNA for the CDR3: TGTGCCAGCATCCGGGGGTCATCGTTGGAAAAACTGTTTTTT.

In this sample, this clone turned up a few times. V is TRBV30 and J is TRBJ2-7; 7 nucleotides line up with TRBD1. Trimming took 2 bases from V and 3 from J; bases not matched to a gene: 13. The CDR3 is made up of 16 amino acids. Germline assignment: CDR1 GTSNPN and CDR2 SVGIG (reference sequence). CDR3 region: CAWSPQGRGTLYEQYF. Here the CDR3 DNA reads TGTGCCTGGAGTCCCCAGGGCAGGGGGACGCTCTACGAGCAGTACTTC.